The subject of this entry is one TCR beta chain. Original handling: Quantification of nucleated cells was approximated via reference gene primer amplification. The protocol was immunoSEQ multiplex PCR, while the TCRdb copy is restricted to in-frame clones and leaves out a portion. That table furnishes V, J and clone size, whereas the DNA furnished D and trimming. This sample carries 210,000 or so clones, just over 85% of them seen once, and the ten largest clones take 4.4%. The germline V and J ends were trimmed by 3 bases and 2 bases, with 10 bases remaining between them. The CDR3 totals 15 residues. CDR1 and CDR2 (germline): MGHRA, YSYEKL. The data belong to a study of blood T cell repertoires in COVID-19. Study as a whole: Researchers got acute and convalescent COVID-19 samples from the United States, Italy and Spain. T cells, B-cell-depleted T cells, or PBMCs provided the cDNA or gDNA that served as material.

Sequencing was performed on peripheral blood. This receptor was identified in a man aged 45-65 years with acute or convalescent COVID-19. The chain links TRBV4-1 to TRBJ2-2, with a weak D call TRBD2 (6 bases). CDR3 residues: CASSQVGSNTGELFF. The CDR3 DNA reads as TGCGCCAGCAGCCAGGTCGGGAGCAACACCGGGGAGCTGTTTTTT.